The present TCR beta chain was sequenced within a study of cytomegalovirus exposure and HLA in healthy donors. The CDR3 spans 15 residues. Germline CDR1 reads MNHNS; CDR2 reads SASEGT. Notes on the study in general: Cytomegalovirus association was listed for approximately 160 TCR beta chains. That first-cohort TCR clusters tended to co-occur in the 95 to 150 validation repertoires was found in a later analysis. Using the classifier, cytomegalovirus status was reportedly diagnosed with high specificity and sensitivity. In vitro experiments confirmed that three CMV-associated chains were specific for CMV antigens.

On this clone itself: The target antigen is unknown. The junction does not match germline at one end; this may be a read error.

Profiling relied on immunoSEQ multiplex PCR, and the TCRdb table lists in-frame clones only, not all of them. The table lists some 46,000 clones, 90% to 95% of them singletons, with over 5% in the top ten. Sequencing input: PBMCs. The TCR comes from a man younger than 30 in good health and CMV-seronegative. This chain joins TRBV6-1 and TRBJ2-5; TRBD1 matches at 10 bases. The CDR3 region is CASSEDRGLVETQYF. CDR3 bases: TGTGCCAGCAGCGAAGACAGGGGGCTCGTTGAGACCCAGTACTTC.